This T cell receptor beta chain was recovered during a study of T cells in Graves' hyperthyroidism and ophthalmopathy. Study-level results: Ophthalmopathy stood apart from stable hyperthyroidism in a 13 V-J model.

If no ophthalmopathy progression occurred within 18 months, Graves' hyperthyroidism was stable. PBMCs were sourced from roughly 9.3 ml fresh peripheral blood. Amplified regions were TCR beta CDR3 sequences from RNA transcripts. HTBI primers were employed in a first-round RT-PCR of the TCR CDR3. TCRdb independently ran MiXCR on the multiplex PCR reads; one entry per CDR3 protein. The data show approximately 330,000 distinct CDR3 sequences, with roughly a fifth seen just once and 50% held by the top ten. CDR1 and CDR2 from the germline V gene are LNHDA and SQIVND (reference sequence). The CDR3 runs to 13 residues. Trimming removed 5 bases at V and 3 bases at J, with 10 bases between. A word on this clonotype: Its antigen is as yet unknown.

The specimen was blood. The clonotype was recovered from a woman aged 50 to 60 with Graves' hyperthyroidism. V and J are TRBV19 and TRBJ1-2; no clear D. In DNA form, the CDR3 reads TGTGCCAGTAGTGCAGGAGACTACTATGGCTACACCTTC. This encodes CASSAGDYYGYTF.